A single sample gave rise to the 21 T cell receptor beta chains below, sequenced in a study of T cell repertoires in cytomegalovirus infection. TCRdb reprocessed the reads with MiXCR, giving one entry per CDR3 protein. The repertoire holds about 340,000 distinct CDR3 sequences, with 25% to 35% as singletons. The antigens of these receptors remain unknown. This material consisted of cultured PBMCs, taken from culture after CMV antigen stimulation. The source of these receptors is a human donor in good health (CMV status not recorded). Some clones in this sample may be carry-over from other donors' samples.

The chain has TRBV11-2 and TRBJ2-1; D is ambiguous. V was clipped by 3 bases and J by 9 bases, with 12 bases between them. Germline CDR1 SGHAT, CDR2 FQNNGV. The CDR3 extends over 13 amino acids. CDR3 sequence (DNA): TGTGCCAGCAGCTTGCCCGTAGTGTTTGAGCAGTTCTTC. This gives the protein CASSLPVVFEQFF.

The genes are TRBV28 and TRBJ2-7; no firm D call. The V end lost 6 bases, the J end lost 3 bases, and 15 bases lay between the germline ends. From germline, CDR1 is MDHEN and CDR2 SYDVKM. The CDR3 has 14 amino acids. Written as DNA, the CDR3 is TGTGCCAGCAGAGGGTTCGAGAACTTCTACGAGCAGTACTTC. The encoded protein is CASRGFENFYEQYF.

Many counts were recorded for this clonotype. The rearrangement links TRBV24-1 to TRBJ1-2; TRBD1 agrees at 7 bases. CDR3 length: 14 amino acids. Losses at the gene ends were 2 bases for V and 4 bases for J; bases not matched to a gene: 3. The germline V gene has CDR1 KGHDR and CDR2 SFDVKD. The CDR3 coding sequence is TGTGCCACCAGTGATTCGGACAGGAGCTATGGCTACACCTTC. This codes for CATSDSDRSYGYTF.

This clonotype was found many times. The chain combines TRBV7-9 with TRBJ1-5; 10 positions match TRBD1. CDR1 is SEHNR and CDR2 is FQNEAQ in the germline V gene (reference sequence). There are 18 residues in the CDR3. V lost 2 bases, J lost 1 base, and 8 bases stayed unmatched. CDR3 DNA sequence: TGTGCCAGCAGCTTAACCCCGGGACAGGGGATCAGCAATCAGCCCCAGCATTTT. Residues: CASSLTPGQGISNQPQHF.

The V call is TRBV11-2, the J call TRBJ1-2; 11 bases line up with TRBD1. CDR3 length: 15 residues. V lost 4 bases and J lost 6; bases outside the gene matches: 7. Germline V CDR1 and CDR2: SGHAT, FQNNGV. This CDR3 is CASSSLRDRGDGYTF. In DNA form, the CDR3 reads TGTGCCAGCAGCTCCCTCCGGGACAGGGGGGATGGCTACACCTTC.

This clonotype has ten or more counts. J is TRBJ2-5 and V is TRBV10-3; TRBD2 aligns across 12 bases. After removal of 0 bases from V and 12 bases from J, the junction contained 8 bases not matched to a gene. This CDR3 has 15 residues. Germline assignment: CDR1 ENHRY and CDR2 SYGVKD. In DNA, the CDR3 is TGTGCCATCAGTGAGTCTACCCCCGCTAGCGGGGGGGAGTACTTC. Residues: CAISESTPASGGEYF.

This clonotype has only a few counts. This chain uses TRBV28 with TRBJ1-2; D is uncertain. Trimming cost V 10 bases and J 0 bases, with 9 bases left between them. This CDR3 has 12 amino acids. Germline values: CDR1 MDHEN, CDR2 SYDVKM. CDR3 in DNA: TGTGCCATCGAGGGAACTAACTATGGCTACACCTTC. Amino acids: CAIEGTNYGYTF.

V usage is TRBV6-2 or TRBV6-3 and J usage is TRBJ1-1; 9 nucleotides agree with TRBD1. This CDR3 is built from 14 residues. Trimming cost V 4 bases and J 5 bases; bases outside gene matches: 5. The germline gives CDR1 MNHEY, CDR2 SVGEGT. The CDR3 spells CASSLQGAGTEAFF. CDR3 coding DNA: TGTGCCAGCAGTTTACAGGGGGCTGGGACTGAAGCTTTCTTT.

The chain joins TRBV23-1 to TRBJ2-3, with TRBD1 as a possible D gene (6 bases). TRBV23-1 is assigned to the ORF class and has an uncertain function. The CDR3 extends over 17 amino acids. The V end was cut by 2 bases, the J end by 4 bases, with 19 bases between. CDR3 sequence reads: CASSQGQQGLGPDTQYF. In nucleotides, the CDR3 is TGCGCCAGCAGTCAAGGACAGCAGGGATTAGGGCCAGATACGCAGTATTTT.

There are a few counts of this clonotype. V is TRBV27 and J is TRBJ1-2; 11 bases match TRBD1. With V trimmed by 4 bases and J by 2 bases, 15 bases remained unmatched. Germline V gene sequence: CDR1 MNHEY, CDR2 SMNVEV (reference sequence). This CDR3 comprises 19 residues. The CDR3: CASSSRAGTGGSLNYGYTF. The CDR3 DNA sequence: TGTGCCAGCAGTTCAAGAGCCGGGACAGGGGGATCCTTAAACTATGGCTACACCTTC.

The J gene is TRBJ2-3, the V gene TRBV25-1, with 9 bases matching TRBD1. The germline V gene has CDR1 MGHDK and CDR2 SYGVNS. Trimming took 3 bases from V and 1 from J; bases not matched to a gene: 14. CDR3 length: 19 amino acids. CDR3 nucleotides: TGTGCCAGCAGTGACCCTACGACCGGGACAGGGCCTCGCACAGATACGCAGTATTTT. Protein: CASSDPTTGTGPRTDTQYF.

This clonotype has a handful of counts. The chain is built from TRBV7-2 and TRBJ1-1; D ambiguous. The CDR3 is 14 amino acids. Germline CDR1 and CDR2: SGHTA and FQGNSA. V lost 1 base and J lost 3, with 9 bases in between. The CDR3 spells CASSLVRMDTEAFF. CDR3 nucleotide sequence: TGTGCCAGCAGCTTAGTTCGGATGGACACTGAAGCTTTCTTT.

The chain employs TRBV20-1 and TRBJ1-5, with D hard to call. V shed 0 bases and J shed 12 bases, with 9 bases lying between them. CDR1 DFQATT and CDR2 SNEGSKA come from the germline V gene (reference sequence). There are 11 residues in the CDR3. The CDR3 here is CSARDSLVQHF. In nucleotides, the CDR3 is TGCAGTGCTAGAGACTCCTTAGTCCAGCATTTT.

This chain uses TRBV20-1 with TRBJ1-5, with D maybe TRBD1 (5 bases). V was cut by 0 bases and J by 2 bases, with 17 bases left in between. CDR3 size: 17 residues. Germline CDR1 DFQATT, CDR2 SNEGSKA (reference sequence). The CDR3 nucleotides read TGCAGTGCTAGAGATACGATTGCGGGGCGACGCAATCAGCCCCAGCATTTT. It is translated as CSARDTIAGRRNQPQHF.

The rearrangement joins TRBV11-2 to TRBJ2-5; 8 bases agree with TRBD1. Germline V gives CDR1 SGHAT, CDR2 FQNNGV. This CDR3 has 14 amino acids. J lost 3 bases, V lost 1 base, and 1 base had no gene match. The CDR3 DNA reads TGTGCCAGCAGCTTAGTGGACAGGGAAGAGACCCAGTACTTC. Protein product: CASSLVDREETQYF.

This clonotype was detected many times. The chain uses TRBV7-3 and TRBJ1-4, with 8 bases identical to TRBD1. After removal of 5 bases from V and 7 bases from J, the junction contained 3 bases not matched to a gene. This CDR3 is built from 13 residues. CDR1 is SGHTA, CDR2 FQGTGA, per germline. Here the CDR3 DNA reads TGTGCCAGCAGCGCAGGACAGGGTGAAAAACTGTTTTTT. Translated: CASSAGQGEKLFF. Filled out from reference TRBV7-3 and TRBJ1-4, the complete variable domain reads GAGVSQTPSNKVTEKGKYVELRCDPISGHTALYWYRQSLGQGPEFLIYFQGTGAADDSGLPNDRFFAVRPEGSVSTLKIQRTERGDSAVYLCASSAGQGEKLFFGSGTQLSVL.

The V gene is TRBV30, the J gene TRBJ2-5; either TRBD1 or TRBD2 may supply D (5 bases each). The CDR3 loop spans 14 amino acids. CDR1 and CDR2 (germline): GTSNPN, SVGIG (reference sequence). V was clipped by 1 base and J by 8 bases, with 17 bases between them. CDR3 region: CAWSGVKGTLTQYF. In DNA, the CDR3 is TGTGCCTGGAGTGGAGTCAAGGGGACCCTTACCCAGTACTTC.

The rearrangement uses TRBV27 and TRBJ2-5; maybe TRBD2 (6 bases). Germline loops: CDR1 MNHEY, CDR2 SMNVEV (reference sequence). Trimming left V 2 bases short and J 0 bases short, with 16 bases between. This CDR3 spans 17 amino acids. The CDR3 spells CASSLGPTRGYQETQYF. CDR3 in DNA: TGTGCCAGCAGTTTAGGGCCGACTCGGGGGTACCAAGAGACCCAGTACTTC.

This clonotype was detected many times. V gene TRBV7-6 combines with J gene TRBJ1-4; D is undetermined. This CDR3 comprises 15 residues. The ends were cut back, 1 base at V and 4 bases at J, with 10 bases in the middle. Germline V CDR1 and CDR2: SGHVS, FNYEAQ. CDR3 region: CASSLESAFNEKLFF. For the CDR3, the DNA is TGTGCCAGCAGCTTAGAGTCAGCCTTTAATGAAAAACTGTTTTTT.

In its sample, this clonotype was seen many times. The rearrangement uses TRBV7-3 and TRBJ2-1, with 13 bases aligning to TRBD2. The V and J ends lost 4 bases and 7 bases, in that order; junction bases with no gene match: 10. The CDR3 contains 17 residues. The germline V gene encodes CDR1 SGHTA and CDR2 FQGTGA. CDR3 amino acids: CASSSNRLAGGKNEQFF. As DNA, the CDR3 is TGTGCCAGCAGCTCTAATAGACTAGCGGGGGGAAAGAATGAGCAGTTCTTC.

To note about this clonotype: A read error may account for a junction end that differs from germline. V usage is TRBV7-6 and J usage is TRBJ1-3; D not certain. The CDR3 contains 17 residues. CDR1 and CDR2 from the germline V gene are SGHVS and FNYEAQ. This chain's CDR3 is CAISLEATLSSGNTIYF. The CDR3 DNA follows: TGTGCCATCAGCTTAGAGGCCACCCTGAGCTCTGGAAACACCATATATTTT. The variable domain in full, completed from reference TRBV7-6 and TRBJ1-3, reads GAGVSQSPRYKVTKRGQDVALRCDPISGHVSLYWYRQALGQGPEFLTYFNYEAQQDKSGLPNDRFSAERPEGSISTLTIQRTEQRDSAMYRCAISLEATLSSGNTIYFGEGSWLTVV.